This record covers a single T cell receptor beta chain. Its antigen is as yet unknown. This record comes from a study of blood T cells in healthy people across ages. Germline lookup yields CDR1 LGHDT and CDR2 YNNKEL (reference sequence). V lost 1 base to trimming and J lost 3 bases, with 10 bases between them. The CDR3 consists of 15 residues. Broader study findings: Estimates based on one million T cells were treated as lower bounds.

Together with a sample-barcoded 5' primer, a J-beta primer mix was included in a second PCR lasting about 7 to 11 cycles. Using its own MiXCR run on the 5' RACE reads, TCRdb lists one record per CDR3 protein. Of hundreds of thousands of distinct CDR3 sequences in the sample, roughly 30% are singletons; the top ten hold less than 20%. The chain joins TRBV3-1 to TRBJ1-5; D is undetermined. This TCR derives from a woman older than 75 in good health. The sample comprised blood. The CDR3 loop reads CASSQALNYNQPQHF. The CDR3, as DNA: TGTGCCAGCAGCCAAGCGCTTAATTACAATCAGCCCCAGCATTTT. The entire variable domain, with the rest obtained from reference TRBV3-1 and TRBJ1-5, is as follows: DTAVSQTPKYLVTQMGNDKSIKCEQNLGHDTMYWYKQDSKKFLKIMFSYNNKELIINETVPNRFSPKSPDKAHLNLHINSLELGDSAVYFCASSQALNYNQPQHFGDGTRLSIL.